The TCR beta chain under discussion was sequenced for a study of Graves' ophthalmopathy and Graves' hyperthyroidism listed by TCRdb under 2018. In the study overall: Peripheral blood samples were taken at the time of initial diagnosis, before any treatment was given. The study used signatures of the TCR beta repertoire to tell Graves' ophthalmopathy apart from Graves' hyperthyroidism and to predict which patients would progress to ophthalmopathy. In total, over 130 blood samples were TCR-sequenced: 43 ophthalmopathy, some 72 hyperthyroidism and about 17 hyperthyroidism-to-ophthalmopathy patients. To explore V-J signatures distinguishing ophthalmopathy from hyperthyroidism, a discovery set of about 99 patients (more than 40 ophthalmopathy, roughly 56 stable hyperthyroidism) was enrolled. The independent validation cohort included approximately 19 hyperthyroidism patients plus 17 patients who later progressed from hyperthyroidism to ophthalmopathy. T-cell repertoires of thyroid tissue and blood were compared in a handful of hyperthyroidism patients. After sampling, hyperthyroidism patients received methimazole starting at 30 mg daily, and ophthalmopathy patients received high-dose intravenous methylprednisolone. The 100 or so discovery patients were randomly split 7:3 into training and test sets.

For repertoire sequencing, the TCR beta CDR3 regions were amplified from RNA transcripts. A first-round RT-PCR used HTBI primers with the Qiagen OneStep RT-PCR kit, followed by a second-round multiplex PCR, size selection and purification. Libraries were sequenced paired-end with 100 bp reads on an Illumina HiSeq2000. As for the authors' bioinformatics: SOAPnuke was used to process the reads, throwing out any read that had adapters, had uncalled bases, had a mean Phred below 15, or lacked an exact constant-primer or identifier match. COPE v1.2.5 was used to merge high-quality paired reads. Each unique nucleotide sequence was defined as a clonotype, and clonotypes were aligned to IMGT TRB V, D and J references with MiTCR v1.1. Analysis was restricted to V-J combinations with a frequency above 0.0001, which covered about 99% of repertoires. A TCR clonal expansion and chaos score per V-J combination was defined as the ratio of F50 clonal expansion to chaos observed in the TCRdist matrix. Features were reduced by Welch's t-statistics and random forest to 10 to 15 V-J combinations, which fed a naive Bayes classifier. The similarity between thyroid and blood repertoires was quantified using the Morisita-Horn index. TCRdb took the public reads, trimmed them with fastp at Q25, ran MiXCR for clone calling and kept in-frame beta chains. Identical CDR3 protein sequences are pooled into one entry, listed with their most common genes and DNA. Clone size and V and J calls follow TCRdb, not the original study. The sample has 400,000 to 450,000 distinct CDR3 sequences on record, approximately 21% of them singletons. Approximately 3.2% of the sample rests with the top ten.

Germline trimming amounts to 11 bases on V and 0 bases on J, with 12 as the count of junction bases outside the gene matches. The CDR3 runs 15 residues from the cysteine to the phenylalanine. The kept DNA is CDR3 alone, 45 bases in frame from the first base. CDR1 SNHLY and CDR2 FYNNEI were looked up in the germline V gene. Hyperthyroidism was defined as stable when no progression to ophthalmopathy occurred within 18 months of follow-up. Patients with hyperthyroidism were aged 18 to 65 years, had been newly diagnosed, and had a disease duration of less than 2 months. Anyone with other autoimmune diseases, uncontrolled infections, pregnancy or lactation was excluded from the study. Diagnosis was based on clinical symptoms, serum thyroxine, TRAb, thyroid ultrasound and orbital computed tomography. Using Ficoll-Paque density gradient centrifugation, PBMCs were isolated from over 8.5 ml of fresh peripheral blood. Total RNA was extracted with Trizol reagent and quality-checked on an Agilent 2100 Bioanalyzer.

This clonotype was found many times. Its antigen specificity is not known. It has no much larger one-base neighbor in the sample; base qualities were not kept. The full study reports these points: In cross-validation, the 13-signature model distinguished ophthalmopathy from stable hyperthyroidism with 85% to 90% sensitivity and about 84% specificity, and in the test set the corresponding values were approximately 79% and 70%. Among expanded thyroid clonotypes with frequency above 0.001, most also showed up in blood, which suggests that blood repertoires may reflect the thyroid immune response. In validation, the model predicted ophthalmopathy progression with 70.59% sensitivity and 72.22% specificity; eleven to twelve predicted patients were CT-confirmed with GO in a median of approximately 6.5 months. No statistical method was used to predetermine the sample size, and group allocation was not hidden from the investigators.

This TCR was recovered from a woman aged 18 to 35 with stable Graves' hyperthyroidism. Donor details come from another sample of the same person, matched by shared clones. The chain was built from TRBV2 and TRBJ2-5, with 7 bases matching TRBD2. The sequenced sample consisted of peripheral blood. The DNA reads TGTGCCGGACGGCCAAGCGGGGCCTACCAAGAGACCCAGTACTTC. This is translated as CAGRPSGAYQETQYF.